This TCR beta chain stems from a study of T cell responses to AZD1222 COVID-19 vaccine. The data were produced by immunoSEQ multiplex PCR, yet TCRdb's version contains in-frame clones alone and is incomplete. The table lists about 150,000 clones, about 88% of them singletons, with roughly 2.9% in the top ten. This CDR3 is 12 amino acids long. The V gene lost 8 bases and the J gene lost 0 bases, with 6 bases spanning the gap. Per germline, CDR1 MNHEY and CDR2 SVGAGI. This chain joins TRBV6-5 and TRBJ2-3; the D is unclear. This receptor was identified in an adult in good health. The sample in question was peripheral blood, obtained on day 0 of AZD1222 vaccination. The DNA of the CDR3 is TGTGCCAGCGCGGACAGCACAGATACGCAGTATTTT. This encodes CASADSTDTQYF.